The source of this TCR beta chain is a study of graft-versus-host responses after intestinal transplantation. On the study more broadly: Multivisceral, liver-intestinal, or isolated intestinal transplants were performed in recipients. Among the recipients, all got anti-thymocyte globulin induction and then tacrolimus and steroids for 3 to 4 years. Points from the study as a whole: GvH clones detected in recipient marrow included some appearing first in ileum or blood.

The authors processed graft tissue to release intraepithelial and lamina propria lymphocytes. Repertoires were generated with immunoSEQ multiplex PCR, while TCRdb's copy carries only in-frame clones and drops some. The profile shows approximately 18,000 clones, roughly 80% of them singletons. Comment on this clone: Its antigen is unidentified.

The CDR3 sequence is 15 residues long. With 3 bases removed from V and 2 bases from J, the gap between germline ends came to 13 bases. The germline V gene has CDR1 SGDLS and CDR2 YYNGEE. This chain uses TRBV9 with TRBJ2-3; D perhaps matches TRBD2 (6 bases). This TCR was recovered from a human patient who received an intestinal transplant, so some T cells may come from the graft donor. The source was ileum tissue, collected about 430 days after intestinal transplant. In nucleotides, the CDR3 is TGTGCCAGCAGCGAGCTAGCGACCTCCACAGATACGCAGTATTTT. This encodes CASSELATSTDTQYF.